Listed here are 11 T cell receptor beta chains from one sample, sequenced in a study of blood T cell repertoires in COVID-19. Clones were read by immunoSEQ multiplex PCR, and TCRdb kept only the in-frame ones, dropping some. The sample consists of roughly 280,000 clones, approximately 91% of them appearing once. The sample comprised peripheral blood. The receptors originated from a man in his fifties with acute or convalescent COVID-19.

The chain joins TRBV5-3 to TRBJ2-2; 7 bases map to TRBD1. TRBV5-3 is an ORF; its function is uncertain. V was clipped by 5 bases and J by 1 base; unmatched bases: 11. The CDR3 has 17 amino acids. The CDR3 sequence: CARSIPPGQMNTGELFF. DNA of the CDR3: TGTGCCAGAAGTATACCCCCGGGACAGATGAACACCGGGGAGCTGTTTTTT.

The chain has TRBV29-1 and TRBJ1-1; D ambiguous. The length of the CDR3 is 13 residues. Trimming removed 3 bases at V and 5 bases at J, with 13 bases between. Per germline, CDR1 SQVTM and CDR2 ANQGSEA. Here the CDR3 DNA reads TGCAGCGTTGATGGGGTAGGGAGGACTGAAGCTTTCTTT. The encoded protein is CSVDGVGRTEAFF.

The chain combines TRBV11-1 with TRBJ1-2; tentatively, D is TRBD1 (5 bases). In germline, CDR1 is SGHAT, CDR2 FQDESV (reference sequence). The CDR3 is made up of 13 amino acids. V lost 6 bases, J lost 4 bases, and 12 bases lay in between. This CDR3 is CASSLTDSYGYTF. CDR3 nucleotide sequence: TGTGCCAGCAGTCTTACAGACAGCTATGGCTACACCTTC.

The chain joins TRBV29-1 to TRBJ1-2; D unresolved. Between the trimmed V and J ends, which lost 0 bases and 5 bases, there was a span of 10 bases. CDR3 length: 13 residues. Germline V gene data show CDR1 as SQVTM and CDR2 as ANQGSEA. The CDR3 DNA follows: TGCAGCGTTGAAGATTGGAGTAATTATGGCTACACCTTC. This gives the protein CSVEDWSNYGYTF.

The genes are TRBV12-3 or TRBV12-4 and TRBJ2-3, with unresolved D. The ends were cut back, 4 bases at V and 2 bases at J, with 4 bases in the middle. CDR3 length: 12 amino acids. CDR3 coding DNA: TGTGCCAGCAGTTGGGCCACAGATACGCAGTATTTT. This sequence encodes CASSWATDTQYF.

The chain joins TRBV4-1 to TRBJ2-1; 9 bases line up with TRBD2. Germline CDR1 MGHRA, CDR2 YSYEKL. The CDR3 covers 16 residues. The V and J ends lost 3 bases and 6 bases, in that order; junction bases with no gene match: 9. The CDR3 bases are TGCGCCAGCAGCCAGCAAGCGCGGGGGGGCTTCAATGAGCAGTTCTTC. Translation: CASSQQARGGFNEQFF.

The CDR3 nucleotides are TGTGCCTGGAGTGTCTCTCTAGCGGGGGGGTTGTTCTTGGATACGCAGTATTTT. Residues: CAWSVSLAGGLFLDTQYF. The chain couples TRBV30 to TRBJ2-3; 12 nucleotides align to TRBD2. J lost 6 bases, V lost 0 bases, and 13 bases had no gene match. This CDR3 is built from 18 residues. CDR1 is GTSNPN, CDR2 SVGIG, per germline (reference sequence).

The sample holds one count of this clone. This chain uses TRBV25-1 with TRBJ1-4; weak D call: TRBD1 (5 bases). Trimming stripped 8 bases from V and 8 bases from J, with 12 bases between. The germline V gene has CDR1 MGHDK and CDR2 SYGVNS. This CDR3 is 12 amino acids long. For the CDR3, the DNA is TGTGCCAGCGGTGGGGCCAGCGAAAAACTGTTTTTT. As protein: CASGGASEKLFF.

The V call is TRBV9, the J call TRBJ2-1, with D perhaps matching TRBD2 (5 bases). This CDR3 contains 15 residues. Per germline, CDR1 SGDLS and CDR2 YYNGEE. Trimming pared 0 bases from V and 2 bases from J, leaving 9 bases between. CDR3 region: CASSVDGVPYNEQFF. CDR3 in DNA: TGTGCCAGCAGCGTAGACGGGGTCCCCTACAATGAGCAGTTCTTC.

The chain recombines TRBV4-2 with TRBJ2-3; 7 bases are shared with TRBD2. V was clipped by 4 bases and J by 4 bases; unmatched bases: 11. This CDR3 spans 16 amino acids. Germline CDR1 reads LGHNA; CDR2 reads YNFKEQ. CDR3 DNA sequence: TGTGCCAGCAGCCGCGCCGAGGCGGGGGACTCAGATACGCAGTATTTT. Amino acids: CASSRAEAGDSDTQYF.

The chain joins TRBV10-3 to TRBJ1-6; a possible D gene is TRBD1 (5 bases). The germline V gene encodes CDR1 ENHRY and CDR2 SYGVKD. The ends were cut back, 2 bases at V and 4 bases at J, with 12 bases in the middle. This CDR3 is built from 16 residues. CDR3 protein: CAISEPRGRYNSPLHF. In DNA, the CDR3 is TGTGCCATCAGTGAGCCCCGGGGGAGGTATAATTCACCCCTCCACTTT.